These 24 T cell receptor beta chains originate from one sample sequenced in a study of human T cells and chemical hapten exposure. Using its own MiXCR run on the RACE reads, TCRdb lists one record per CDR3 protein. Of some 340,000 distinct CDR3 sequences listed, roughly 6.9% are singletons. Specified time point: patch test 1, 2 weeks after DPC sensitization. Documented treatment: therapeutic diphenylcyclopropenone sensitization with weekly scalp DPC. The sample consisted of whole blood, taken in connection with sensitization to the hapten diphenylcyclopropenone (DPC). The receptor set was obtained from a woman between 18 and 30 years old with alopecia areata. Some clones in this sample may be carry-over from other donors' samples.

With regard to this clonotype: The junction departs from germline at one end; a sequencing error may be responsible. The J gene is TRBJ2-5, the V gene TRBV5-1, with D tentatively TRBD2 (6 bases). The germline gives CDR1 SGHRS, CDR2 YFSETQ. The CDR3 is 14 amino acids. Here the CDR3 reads CASRLGLDQETQYF. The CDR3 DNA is TGCGCCAGCAGGTTGGGACTGGACCAAGAGACCCAGTACTTC.

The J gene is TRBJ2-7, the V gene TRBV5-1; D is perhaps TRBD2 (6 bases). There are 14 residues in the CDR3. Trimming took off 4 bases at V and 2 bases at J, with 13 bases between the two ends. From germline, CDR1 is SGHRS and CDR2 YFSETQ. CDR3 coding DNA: TGCGCCAGCAGCCCGCGGGGCAGAGCCTACGAGCAGTACTTC. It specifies CASSPRGRAYEQYF.

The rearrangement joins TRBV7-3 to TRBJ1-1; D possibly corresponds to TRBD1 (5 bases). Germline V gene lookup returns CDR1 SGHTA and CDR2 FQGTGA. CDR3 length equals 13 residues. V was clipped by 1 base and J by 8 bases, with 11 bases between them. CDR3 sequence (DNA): TGTGCCAGCAGCTTAAGGGGACGGGACGAAGCTTTCTTT. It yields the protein CASSLRGRDEAFF.

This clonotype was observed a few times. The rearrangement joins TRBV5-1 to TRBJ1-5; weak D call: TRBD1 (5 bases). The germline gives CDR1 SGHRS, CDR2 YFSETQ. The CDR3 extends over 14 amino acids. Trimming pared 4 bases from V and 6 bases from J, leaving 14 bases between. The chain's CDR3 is CASSGDSGGQPQHF. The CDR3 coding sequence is TGCGCCAGCAGCGGGGACTCGGGGGGTCAGCCCCAGCATTTT.

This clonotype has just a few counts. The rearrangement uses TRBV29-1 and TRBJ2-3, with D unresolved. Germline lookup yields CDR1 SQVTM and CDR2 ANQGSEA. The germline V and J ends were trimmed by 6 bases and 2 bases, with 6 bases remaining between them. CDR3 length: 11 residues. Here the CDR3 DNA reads TGCAGCGTGATTTACACAGATACGCAGTATTTT. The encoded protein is CSVIYTDTQYF.

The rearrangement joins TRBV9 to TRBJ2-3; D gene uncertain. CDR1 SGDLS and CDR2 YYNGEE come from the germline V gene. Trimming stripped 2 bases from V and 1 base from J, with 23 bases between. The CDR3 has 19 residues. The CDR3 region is CASSVGPGSRSLGTDTQYF. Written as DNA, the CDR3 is TGTGCCAGCAGCGTGGGTCCTGGTTCCCGTTCTTTGGGCACAGATACGCAGTATTTT. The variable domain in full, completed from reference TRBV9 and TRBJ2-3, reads DSGVTQTPKHLITATGQRVTLRCSPRSGDLSVYWYQQSLDQGLQFLIQYYNGEERAKGNILERFSAQQFPDLHSELNLSSLELGDSALYFCASSVGPGSRSLGTDTQYFGPGTRLTVL.

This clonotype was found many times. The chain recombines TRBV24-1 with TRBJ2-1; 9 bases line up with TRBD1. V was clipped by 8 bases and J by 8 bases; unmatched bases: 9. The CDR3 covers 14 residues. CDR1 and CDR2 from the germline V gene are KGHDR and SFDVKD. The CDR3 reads CATNSGQGFDEQFF. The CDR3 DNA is TGTGCCACCAACTCGGGACAGGGTTTCGATGAGCAGTTCTTC.

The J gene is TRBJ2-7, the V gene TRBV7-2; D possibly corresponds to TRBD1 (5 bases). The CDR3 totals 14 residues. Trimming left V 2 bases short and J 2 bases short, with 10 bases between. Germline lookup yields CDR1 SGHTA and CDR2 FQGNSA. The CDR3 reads CASSLTDNAYEQYF. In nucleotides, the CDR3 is TGTGCCAGCAGCTTAACGGACAACGCCTACGAGCAGTACTTC.

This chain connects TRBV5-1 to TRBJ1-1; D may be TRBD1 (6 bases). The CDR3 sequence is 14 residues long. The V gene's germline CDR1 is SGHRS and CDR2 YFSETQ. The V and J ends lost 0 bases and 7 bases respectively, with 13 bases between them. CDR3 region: CASSLDRVEGEAFF. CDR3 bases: TGCGCCAGCAGCTTGGACAGGGTTGAGGGTGAAGCTTTCTTT.

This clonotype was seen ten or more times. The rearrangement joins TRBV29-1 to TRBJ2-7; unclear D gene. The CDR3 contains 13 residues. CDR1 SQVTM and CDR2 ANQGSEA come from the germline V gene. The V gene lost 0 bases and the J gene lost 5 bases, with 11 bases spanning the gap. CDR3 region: CSVEEYQRNEQYF. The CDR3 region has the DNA TGCAGCGTTGAAGAGTATCAGAGGAACGAGCAGTACTTC.

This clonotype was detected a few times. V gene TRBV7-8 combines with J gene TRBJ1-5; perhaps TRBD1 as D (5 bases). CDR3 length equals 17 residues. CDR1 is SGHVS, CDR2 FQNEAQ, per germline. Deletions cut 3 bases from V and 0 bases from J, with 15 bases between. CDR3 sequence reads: CASSFVQGSYSNQPQHF. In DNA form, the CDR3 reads TGTGCCAGCAGCTTTGTCCAGGGCTCTTATAGCAATCAGCCCCAGCATTTT. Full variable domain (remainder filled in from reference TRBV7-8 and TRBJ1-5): GAGVSQSPRYKVAKRGQDVALRCDPISGHVSLFWYQQALGQGPEFLTYFQNEAQLDKSGLPSDRFFAERPEGSVSTLKIQRTQQEDSAVYLCASSFVQGSYSNQPQHFGDGTRLSIL.

The CDR3 DNA reads as TGTGCCAGCAGCTTAGCGGGAGGTATTTTCAATGAAAAACTGTTTTTT. It translates to CASSLAGGIFNEKLFF. This sequence joins TRBV7-6 and TRBJ1-4; the D is unclear. V lost 0 bases, J lost 5 bases, and 13 bases lay in between. This CDR3 region has 16 residues. The germline V gene encodes CDR1 SGHVS and CDR2 FNYEAQ. The full variable domain, completed using reference TRBV7-6 and TRBJ1-4, is GAGVSQSPRYKVTKRGQDVALRCDPISGHVSLYWYRQALGQGPEFLTYFNYEAQQDKSGLPNDRFSAERPEGSISTLTIQRTEQRDSAMYRCASSLAGGIFNEKLFFGSGTQLSVL.

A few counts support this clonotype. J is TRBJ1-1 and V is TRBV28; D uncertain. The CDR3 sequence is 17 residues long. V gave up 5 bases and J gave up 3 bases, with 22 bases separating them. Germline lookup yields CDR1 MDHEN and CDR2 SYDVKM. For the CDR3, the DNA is TGTGCCAGCAGTCAGCTAGGTGTGGGGAGTCGGGACACTGAAGCTTTCTTT. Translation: CASSQLGVGSRDTEAFF.

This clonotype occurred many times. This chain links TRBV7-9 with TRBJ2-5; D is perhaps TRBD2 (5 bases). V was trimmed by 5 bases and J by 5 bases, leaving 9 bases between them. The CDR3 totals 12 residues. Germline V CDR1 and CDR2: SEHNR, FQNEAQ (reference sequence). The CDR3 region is CASSTDSETQYF. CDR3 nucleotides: TGTGCCAGCAGCACGGACTCGGAGACCCAGTACTTC.

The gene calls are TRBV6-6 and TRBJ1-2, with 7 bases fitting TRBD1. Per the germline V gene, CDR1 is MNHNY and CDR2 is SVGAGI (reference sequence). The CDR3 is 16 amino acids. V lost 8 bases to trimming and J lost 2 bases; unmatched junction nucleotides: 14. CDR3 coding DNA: TGTGCCAGCCTATCGGGGGAGGGGGCTGCCAACTATGGCTACACCTTC. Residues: CASLSGEGAANYGYTF.

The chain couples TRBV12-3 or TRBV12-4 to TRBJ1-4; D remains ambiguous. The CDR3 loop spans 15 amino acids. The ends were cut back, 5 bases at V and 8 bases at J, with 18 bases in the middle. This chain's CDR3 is CASSPRAGRSEKLFF. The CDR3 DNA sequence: TGTGCCAGCAGTCCTCGGGCAGGCCGAAGCGAAAAACTGTTTTTT.

CDR3 in DNA: TGTGCCAGCAGCTTCAGTCCAGGGAGGAACACTGAAGCTTTCTTT. This gives the protein CASSFSPGRNTEAFF. The rearrangement joins TRBV7-8 to TRBJ1-1; a weak D match, TRBD1 (5 bases). V was cut by 3 bases and J by 1 base, with 12 bases left in between. This CDR3 has 15 residues. Germline V gene data show CDR1 as SGHVS and CDR2 as FQNEAQ.

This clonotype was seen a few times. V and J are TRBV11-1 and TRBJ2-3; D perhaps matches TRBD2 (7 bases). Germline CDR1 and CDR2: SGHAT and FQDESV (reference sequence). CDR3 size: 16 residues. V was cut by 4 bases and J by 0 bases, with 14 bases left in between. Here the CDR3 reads CASSSVGGGSTDTQYF. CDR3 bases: TGTGCCAGCAGCTCGGTCGGCGGGGGCAGCACAGATACGCAGTATTTT.

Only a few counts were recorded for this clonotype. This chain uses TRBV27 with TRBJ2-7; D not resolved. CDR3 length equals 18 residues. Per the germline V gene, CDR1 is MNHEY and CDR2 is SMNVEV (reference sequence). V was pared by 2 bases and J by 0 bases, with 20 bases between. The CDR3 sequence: CASSLARPGREVSYEQYF. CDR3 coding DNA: TGTGCCAGCAGTTTAGCCCGGCCGGGCAGAGAAGTCTCCTACGAGCAGTACTTC.

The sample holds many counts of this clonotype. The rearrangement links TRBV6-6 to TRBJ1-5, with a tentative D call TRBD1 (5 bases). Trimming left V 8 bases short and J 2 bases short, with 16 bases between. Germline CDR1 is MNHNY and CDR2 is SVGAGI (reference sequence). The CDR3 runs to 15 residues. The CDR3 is CASSLGDSRNQPQHF. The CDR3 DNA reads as TGTGCCAGCTCATTAGGGGATAGTCGCAATCAGCCCCAGCATTTT.

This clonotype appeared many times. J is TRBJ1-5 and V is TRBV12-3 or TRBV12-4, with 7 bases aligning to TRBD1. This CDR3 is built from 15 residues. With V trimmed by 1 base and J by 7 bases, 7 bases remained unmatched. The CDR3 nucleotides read TGTGCCAGCAGTTTAGGGGGGACAGTGGGACAGCCCCAGCATTTT. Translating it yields CASSLGGTVGQPQHF.

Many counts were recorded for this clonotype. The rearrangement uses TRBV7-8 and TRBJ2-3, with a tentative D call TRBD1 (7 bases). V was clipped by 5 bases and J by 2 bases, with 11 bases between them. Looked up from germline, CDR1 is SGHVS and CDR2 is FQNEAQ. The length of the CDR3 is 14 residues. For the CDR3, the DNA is TGTGCCAGCAGCGCGGGGACAGCCACAGATACGCAGTATTTT. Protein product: CASSAGTATDTQYF.

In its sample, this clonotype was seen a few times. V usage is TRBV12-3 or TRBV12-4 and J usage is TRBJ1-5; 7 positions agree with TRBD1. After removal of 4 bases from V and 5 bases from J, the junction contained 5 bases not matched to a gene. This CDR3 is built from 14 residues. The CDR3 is CASSSQGLHQPQHF. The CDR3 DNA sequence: TGTGCCAGCAGTTCACAGGGGCTTCATCAGCCCCAGCATTTT.

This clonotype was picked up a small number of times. The CDR3 is CSVVKGLLTDTQYF. The CDR3 DNA reads as TGCAGCGTTGTAAAGGGACTACTCACAGATACGCAGTATTTT. This rearrangement joins TRBV29-1 to TRBJ2-3, with TRBD2 identical over 7 bases. This CDR3 comprises 14 residues. V lost 4 bases to trimming and J lost 2 bases; unmatched junction nucleotides: 6. Germline V gene data show CDR1 as SQVTM and CDR2 as ANQGSEA.